The 19 T cell receptor beta chains below were found in one sample sequenced in a study of Graves' ophthalmopathy and Graves' hyperthyroidism. The sequenced template was RNA, covering the TCR beta CDR3 region. RT-PCR with HTBI primers came first, then second-round multiplex PCR. One entry per CDR3 protein results from TCRdb running MiXCR on the multiplex PCR reads. The table has approximately 700,000 distinct CDR3 sequences, 40% seen once. The sample taken for sequencing was peripheral blood. The source of these receptors is an adult man with Graves' ophthalmopathy.

The CDR3 reads CAPPGQGGYGYTF. CDR3 nucleotide sequence: TGTGCCCCCCCCGGACAGGGGGGCTATGGCTACACCTTC. The rearrangement joins TRBV24-1 to TRBJ1-2, with 10 bases matching TRBD1. The CDR3 is 13 residues long. The germline V gene encodes CDR1 KGHDR and CDR2 SFDVKD. V was pared by 12 bases and J by 4 bases, with 7 bases of the junction left unmatched.

The chain uses TRBV12-3 or TRBV12-4 and TRBJ2-3; D unclear. This CDR3 spans 13 amino acids. V was cut by 5 bases and J by 5 bases, with 11 bases left in between. CDR3 loop: CASSPHTGDTQYF. CDR3 DNA sequence: TGTGCCAGCAGTCCACACACGGGAGATACGCAGTATTTT.

The chain recombines TRBV29-1 with TRBJ1-1; TRBD1 might be the D (5 bases). This CDR3 comprises 11 residues. Germline assignment: CDR1 SQVTM and CDR2 ANQGSEA. V shed 8 bases and J shed 2 bases, with 9 bases lying between them. CDR3 DNA: TGCAGCTCGACAGTTAACACTGAAGCTTTCTTT. It codes for CSSTVNTEAFF.

This clonotype was seen many times. This chain joins TRBV9 and TRBJ1-6; D ambiguous. CDR3 length: 15 residues. Germline CDR1 is SGDLS and CDR2 is YYNGEE. The V gene lost 4 bases and the J gene lost 0 bases, with 8 bases spanning the gap. The CDR3 region is CASSTDSSYNSPLHF. DNA of the CDR3: TGTGCCAGCAGCACGGATAGCTCCTATAATTCACCCCTCCACTTT. The whole variable domain, filled in from reference TRBV9 and TRBJ1-6, reads DSGVTQTPKHLITATGQRVTLRCSPRSGDLSVYWYQQSLDQGLQFLIQYYNGEERAKGNILERFSAQQFPDLHSELNLSSLELGDSALYFCASSTDSSYNSPLHFGNGTRLTVT.

This clonotype has only a few counts. The CDR3 here is CASSRAGRATMNTEAFF. In DNA form, the CDR3 reads TGTGCCAGCAGCAGGGCCGGACGTGCCACGATGAACACTGAAGCTTTCTTT. The gene calls are TRBV9 and TRBJ1-1, with no clear D. The germline V and J ends were trimmed by 4 bases and 0 bases, with 19 bases remaining between them. This CDR3 comprises 17 residues. Germline assignment: CDR1 SGDLS and CDR2 YYNGEE. Complete variable domain (other parts from reference TRBV9 and TRBJ1-1): DSGVTQTPKHLITATGQRVTLRCSPRSGDLSVYWYQQSLDQGLQFLIQYYNGEERAKGNILERFSAQQFPDLHSELNLSSLELGDSALYFCASSRAGRATMNTEAFFGQGTRLTVV.

The rearrangement links TRBV24-1 to TRBJ2-3; D may be TRBD2 (5 bases). Germline assignment: CDR1 KGHDR and CDR2 SFDVKD. The CDR3 consists of 15 residues. V was clipped by 4 bases and J by 1 base, with 11 bases between them. CDR3 sequence reads: CATSDPGSGTDTQYF. CDR3 sequence (DNA): TGTGCCACCAGTGACCCGGGATCGGGCACAGATACGCAGTATTTT.

The J gene is TRBJ2-5, the V gene TRBV12-3 or TRBV12-4; possibly TRBD1 or TRBD2 for D (5 bases each). Deletions cut 3 bases from V and 2 bases from J, with 13 bases between. This CDR3 region has 15 residues. In DNA form, the CDR3 reads TGTGCCAGCAGTTTCTACCCAGGGACGCAAGAGACCCAGTACTTC. Its protein product is CASSFYPGTQETQYF.

For this clonotype: A much bigger clone sits one base away, suggesting this may be a read error. Here the CDR3 omits its conserved ending phenylalanine or tryptophan, so a read error is the likely source. The chain recombines TRBV2 with TRBJ1-2; D ambiguous. The CDR3 is 11 amino acids. The V and J ends lost 8 bases and 9 bases respectively, with 13 bases between them. Germline V gives CDR1 SNHLY, CDR2 FYNNEI. The DNA for the CDR3 is TGTGCCAGCCAAGTTTATTCAAGCTACACCTCC. It specifies CASQVYSSYTS.

This clonotype was seen ten or more times. This chain uses TRBV15 with TRBJ1-4; D perhaps matches TRBD1 (5 bases). The germline CDR1 and CDR2 sequences are LNHNV and YYDKDF (reference sequence). The V and J ends lost 1 base and 5 bases respectively, with 8 bases between them. The CDR3 spans 14 residues. As DNA, the CDR3 is TGTGCCACCAGCAGAGCCAGGGAGAATGAAAAACTGTTTTTT. This codes for CATSRARENEKLFF.

The chain has TRBV6-5 and TRBJ1-5; D remains ambiguous. Trimming left V 0 bases short and J 6 bases short, with 9 bases between. CDR1 is MNHEY, CDR2 SVGAGI, per germline. The CDR3 length is 14 residues. The CDR3 nucleotides are TGTGCCAGCAGTTACTCGATCTCTGGTCAGCCCCAGCATTTT. Protein: CASSYSISGQPQHF.

The chain carries TRBV6-1 and TRBJ2-5, with 10 nucleotides matching TRBD2. The CDR3 extends over 15 amino acids. Germline lookup yields CDR1 MNHNS and CDR2 SASEGT. Trimming cost V 1 base and J 5 bases; bases outside gene matches: 4. Here the CDR3 reads CASSEVGLAVETQYF. The CDR3 DNA sequence: TGTGCCAGCAGTGAAGTCGGACTAGCGGTTGAGACCCAGTACTTC.

V gene TRBV12-3 or TRBV12-4 combines with J gene TRBJ1-1; a weak D match, TRBD1 (6 bases). The germline V and J ends were trimmed by 4 bases and 5 bases, with 17 bases remaining between them. CDR3 length equals 15 residues. CDR3 sequence reads: CASSSNRVGLTEAFF. Here the CDR3 DNA reads TGTGCCAGCAGTTCAAACAGGGTTGGTCTTACTGAAGCTTTCTTT.

This clonotype was observed a single time. The chain couples TRBV7-2 to TRBJ2-7; 7 nucleotides align to TRBD1. This CDR3 spans 14 amino acids. The V gene end was trimmed by 3 bases and the J gene end by 3 bases; junction bases not matched to a gene: 5. Per germline, CDR1 SGHTA and CDR2 FQGNSA. CDR3 coding DNA: TGTGCCAGCAGCTTCGAGCAGGGGGTCTACGAGCAGTACTTC. Its translation is CASSFEQGVYEQYF.

This clonotype was observed at least ten times. The chain links TRBV2 to TRBJ1-5; no firm D call. Trimming removed 5 bases from V and 0 bases from J, with 11 bases in between. Germline V CDR1 and CDR2: SNHLY, FYNNEI. This CDR3 comprises 15 residues. Here the CDR3 reads CASSPDTSSNQPQHF. CDR3 DNA: TGTGCCAGCAGTCCCGACACGAGTAGCAATCAGCCCCAGCATTTT.

This rearrangement joins TRBV7-9 to TRBJ2-7; 8 nucleotides match TRBD1. The CDR3 consists of 15 residues. V shed 3 bases and J 2 bases; nucleotides not matched to a gene: 6. In germline, CDR1 is SEHNR, CDR2 FQNEAQ (reference sequence). DNA for the CDR3: TGTGCCAGCAGCTTCGACAGGGGACCACCCTACGAGCAGTACTTC. It specifies CASSFDRGPPYEQYF.

This chain uses TRBV9 with TRBJ1-6; no definite D call. Trimming left V 3 bases short and J 9 bases short, with 7 bases between. The CDR3 runs to 12 residues. Germline V CDR1 and CDR2: SGDLS, YYNGEE. The CDR3 loop reads CASSGEASPLHF. CDR3 bases: TGTGCCAGCAGCGGAGAGGCTTCACCCCTCCACTTT.

This clonotype was recorded many times. V is TRBV7-9 and J is TRBJ2-6; D unclear. CDR1 is SEHNR and CDR2 is FQNEAQ in the germline V gene (reference sequence). The CDR3 loop spans 19 amino acids. Trimming pared 2 bases from V and 0 bases from J, leaving 17 bases between. The CDR3 sequence: CASSLTVYAVRSGANVLTF. CDR3 nucleotide sequence: TGTGCCAGCAGCTTAACCGTCTACGCAGTGCGCTCTGGGGCCAACGTCCTGACTTTC. The full variable domain, rest sourced from reference TRBV7-9 and TRBJ2-6, is DTGVSQNPRHKITKRGQNVTFRCDPISEHNRLYWYRQTLGQGPEFLTYFQNEAQLEKSRLLSDRFSAERPKGSFSTLEIQRTEQGDSAMYLCASSLTVYAVRSGANVLTFGAGSRLTVL.

This chain joins TRBV6-1 and TRBJ1-5; possible D gene TRBD1, 5 bases. Germline V gives CDR1 MNHNS, CDR2 SASEGT. V gave up 5 bases and J gave up 6 bases, with 20 bases separating them. This CDR3 comprises 16 residues. Here the CDR3 reads CASSSTGQGRGQPQHF. In DNA, the CDR3 is TGTGCCAGCAGTTCGACTGGGCAGGGTCGGGGTCAGCCCCAGCATTTT.

This clonotype has a handful of counts. The chain is built from TRBV4-1 and TRBJ1-2; D might be TRBD1 (5 bases). Germline V gene data show CDR1 as MGHRA and CDR2 as YSYEKL. CDR3 length: 18 amino acids. Trimming stripped 4 bases from V and 7 bases from J, with 28 bases between. Here the CDR3 reads CASSRKGERGSGTSGYTF. CDR3 DNA sequence: TGCGCCAGCAGCCGAAAAGGGGAGCGGGGGTCGGGTACGAGTGGCTACACCTTC.